These 9 T cell receptor beta chains were all obtained from the same sample, sequenced in a study of tumor and adjacent non-tumor tissue in lung cancer. A modified ARM-PCR protocol with three rounds of nested PCR amplified TCRbeta. Each CDR3 protein gets one entry after TCRdb re-called the multiplex PCR reads with MiXCR. The sample consists of over 110,000 distinct CDR3 sequences, 66% of them appearing once. The template was RNA from unsorted bulk tissue. The sample consisted of lung tumor tissue. These TCRs come from a man between 60 and 75 years old with small cell lung cancer.

The V call is TRBV6-2 or TRBV6-3, the J call TRBJ1-1; D uncertain. This CDR3 has 14 amino acids. Germline assignment: CDR1 MNHEY and CDR2 SVGEGT. The V gene lost 10 bases and the J gene lost 5 bases, with 20 bases spanning the gap. CDR3 sequence (DNA): TGTGCCAACACGAGGACGGCCGAACCGACTGAAGCTTTCTTT. Residues: CANTRTAEPTEAFF.

This sequence joins TRBV9 and TRBJ1-1; D gene unclear. From germline, CDR1 is SGDLS and CDR2 YYNGEE. V gave up 0 bases and J gave up 2 bases, with 8 bases separating them. The CDR3 spans 14 residues. The CDR3 loop reads CASSVGPGNTEAFF. The CDR3 DNA sequence: TGTGCCAGCAGCGTAGGGCCGGGTAACACTGAAGCTTTCTTT.

The gene calls are TRBV20-1 and TRBJ2-1, with D tentatively TRBD1 (6 bases). The V end lost 3 bases, the J end lost 10 bases, and 22 bases lay between the germline ends. The CDR3 consists of 15 residues. Germline CDR1 reads DFQATT; CDR2 reads SNEGSKA (reference sequence). In DNA, the CDR3 is TGCAGTGCTAGTCGGGGACACCTAGGGCCGGGAGAGCAGTTCTTC. Protein: CSASRGHLGPGEQFF.

Turning to this clonotype: A much bigger clone sits one base away, suggesting this may be a read error. The chain joins TRBV29-1 to TRBJ2-3, with D perhaps matching TRBD2 (6 bases). Germline assignment: CDR1 SQVTM and CDR2 ANQGSEA. CDR3 size: 13 residues. Written as DNA, the CDR3 is TGCGGCGTCGGAGGGGCTAGCACAGATACGCAGTATTTT. Translated: CGVGGASTDTQYF.

About this clonotype: One base away lies a much larger clone, so this may be a sequencing read error. V and J are TRBV4-1 and TRBJ2-3; TRBD2 might be the D (6 bases). From germline, CDR1 is MGHRA and CDR2 YSYEKL. The CDR3 length is 16 residues. V lost 0 bases and J lost 1, with 11 bases in between. This chain's CDR3 is CASSQDEGLGTDTQYF. The CDR3 coding sequence is TGCGCCAGCAGCCAAGATGAGGGACTGGGCACAGATACGCAGTATTTT.

This clonotype was seen once. The genes are TRBV28 and TRBJ2-5, with unresolved D. This CDR3 has 12 residues. V was clipped by 4 bases and J by 5 bases, with 8 bases between them. Germline CDR1 and CDR2: MDHEN and SYDVKM. CDR3 sequence reads: CASSSSPETQYF. The CDR3 region has the DNA TGTGCCAGCAGTTCCTCCCCGGAGACCCAGTACTTC.

This clonotype appeared a single time. At one end, the junction sequence differs from germline, possibly due to a read error. This chain connects TRBV5-5 to TRBJ2-2; the D gene is possibly TRBD1 (6 bases). The CDR3 sequence is 14 residues long. Looked up from germline, CDR1 is SGHKS and CDR2 is YYEKEE (reference sequence). CDR3 bases: TGTGTCAGCAACTTGTGGGACATCACCGGGGAGCTGTTTTTT. This translates into CVSNLWDITGELFF.

Comment on this clonotype: At one end, the junction sequence differs from germline, possibly due to a read error. The CDR3 reads CAGSLRVADDGNEQFF. The CDR3 DNA is TGTGCCGGCAGCTTACGGGTAGCCGACGACGGGAATGAGCAGTTCTTC. The V call is TRBV11-2, the J call TRBJ2-1; D ambiguous. Per the germline V gene, CDR1 is SGHAT and CDR2 is FQNNGV. The CDR3 has 16 amino acids.

As regards this clonotype: A read error may be the cause here, since a much bigger clone is one base away. J is TRBJ2-1 and V is TRBV5-1; 11 bases line up with TRBD2. The V gene end was trimmed by 5 bases and the J gene end by 4 bases; junction bases not matched to a gene: 8. This CDR3 region has 16 residues. Germline loops: CDR1 SGHRS, CDR2 YFSETQ. Here the CDR3 DNA reads TGCGCCAGCAGGCCGACTAGCGGGATGATGTACAATGAGCAGTTCTTC. Protein sequence: CASRPTSGMMYNEQFF. The whole variable domain, filled in from reference TRBV5-1 and TRBJ2-1, reads KAGVTQTPRYLIKTRGQQVTLSCSPISGHRSVSWYQQTPGQGLQFLFEYFSETQRNKGNFPGRFSGRQFSNSRSEMNVSTLELGDSALYLCASRPTSGMMYNEQFFGPGTRLTVL.